The 7 T cell receptor beta chains listed next were all sequenced from one sample in a study of T cell clonality in common variable immunodeficiency. For these receptors, no antigen is known. Here immunoSEQ multiplex PCR was the method, and the copy in TCRdb shows in-frame clones only, minus some. The sample has 30,000 to 40,000 clones, none seen only once; the top ten hold approximately 6.5%. Study-level points and caveats: In common variable immunodeficiency, TCR beta chains reportedly carried fewer deletions and N-nucleotide insertions.

The source material was peripheral blood mononuclear cells. These receptors all stem from a human donor with common variable immunodeficiency.

This clone has just a few counts. The part of the CDR3 DNA that was read is TGTGCCTGCGACAGAGAGGACACTGAA. Its translation is CACDREDTE. The entire CDR3 protein reads CACDREDTEAFF. The genes are TRBV30 and TRBJ1-1; the D gene is possibly TRBD1 (5 bases). Read coverage stops 3 residues before the CDR3 terminus; the germline J gene supplies the remainder. V lost 6 bases and J lost 3, with 11 bases in between. The CDR3 contains 12 residues. In germline, CDR1 is GTSNPN, CDR2 SVGIG (reference sequence).

CDR3 protein: CASGGEADNEQFF. The CDR3 DNA, read in part, is TGTGCCAGCGGGGGGGAGGCCGACAATGAG. This chain uses TRBV7-6 with TRBJ2-1; 7 bases agree with TRBD2. Coverage ceases 3 residues before the CDR3 finishes, and the germline J gene fills in the end. Germline lookup yields CDR1 SGHVS and CDR2 FNYEAQ. After removal of 8 bases from V and 5 bases from J, the junction contained 6 bases not matched to a gene. The CDR3 loop spans 13 amino acids.

As concerns this clone: Read coverage stops 3 residues before the CDR3 terminus; the germline J gene supplies the remainder. The V call is TRBV13, the J call TRBJ1-1; TRBD1 matches at 7 bases. CDR1 and CDR2 (germline): PRHDT, FYEKMQ (reference sequence). The CDR3 length is 15 residues. The junction had 6 bases not matched to a gene; V was cut back by 4 bases and J by 1 base. The CDR3 loop is CASSSTGAPNTEAFF. The CDR3 DNA, read in part, is TGTGCCAGCAGCTCTACAGGGGCACCGAACACTGAA.

With respect to this clone: The CDR3 end falls 3 residues outside the read, so it is completed with the germline J gene. The V gene is TRBV19, the J gene TRBJ1-1; 8 bases line up with TRBD1. CDR3 length: 18 residues. The junction had 16 bases not matched to a gene; V was cut back by 7 bases and J by 0 bases. Germline values: CDR1 LNHDA, CDR2 SQIVND (reference sequence). The CDR3 spells CASTPSRQGASMNTEAFF. The DNA read from the CDR3 is TGTGCCAGTACTCCAAGCCGGCAGGGGGCCTCCATGAACACTGAA.

A note on this clone: The sequenced fragment ends 3 residues before the CDR3 boundary, so the rest is inferred from the germline J gene. The gene calls are TRBV7-2 and TRBJ1-6; TRBD1 matches 10 bases. Germline V CDR1 and CDR2: SGHTA, FQGNSA. This CDR3 has 14 amino acids. The V gene end was trimmed by 7 bases and the J gene end by 9 bases; junction bases not matched to a gene: 6. The sequenced CDR3 bases are TGTGCCAGCACCTCCAGGACAGGGGGTTCACCC. The encoded protein is CASTSRTGGSP. The full CDR3 protein reads CASTSRTGGSPLHF.

This clone has just a few counts. The sequenced fragment ends 3 residues before the CDR3 boundary, so the rest is inferred from the germline J gene. The genes are TRBV19 and TRBJ2-1; TRBD1 matches 9 bases. The CDR3 contains 15 residues. With 3 bases clipped from V and 3 bases from J, the junction kept 3 bases outside the gene matches. The V gene's germline CDR1 is LNHDA and CDR2 SQIVND (reference sequence). CDR3 DNA, as far as it was read: TGTGCCAGTAGTATGACAGGGGGGGACTACAATGAG. This codes for CASSMTGGDYNE. The CDR3 reads in full as CASSMTGGDYNEQFF.

This clone occurred many times. The CDR3 is cut off 3 residues early in the read; its end comes from the germline J gene. The chain couples TRBV5-5 to TRBJ1-3; the D is unclear. This CDR3 comprises 14 residues. Germline V lookup: CDR1 SGHKS, CDR2 YYEKEE (reference sequence). V lost 4 bases and J 0 bases, leaving 8 bases between the germline ends. The CDR3 is CASSRVSSGNTIYF. CDR3 DNA (partial): TGTGCCAGCAGCCGCGTTAGCTCTGGAAACACC.